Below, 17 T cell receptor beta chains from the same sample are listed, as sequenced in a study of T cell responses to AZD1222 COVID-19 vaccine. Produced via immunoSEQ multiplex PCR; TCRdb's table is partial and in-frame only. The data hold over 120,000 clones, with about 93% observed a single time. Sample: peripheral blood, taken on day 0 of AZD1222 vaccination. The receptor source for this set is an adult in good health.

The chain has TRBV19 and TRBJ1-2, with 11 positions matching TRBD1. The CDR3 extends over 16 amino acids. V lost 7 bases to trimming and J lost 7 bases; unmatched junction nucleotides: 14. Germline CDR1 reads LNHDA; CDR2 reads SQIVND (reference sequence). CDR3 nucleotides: TGTGCCAGTACCGATCCCAGGACAGGGGGCTTTATTGGCTACACCTTC. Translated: CASTDPRTGGFIGYTF.

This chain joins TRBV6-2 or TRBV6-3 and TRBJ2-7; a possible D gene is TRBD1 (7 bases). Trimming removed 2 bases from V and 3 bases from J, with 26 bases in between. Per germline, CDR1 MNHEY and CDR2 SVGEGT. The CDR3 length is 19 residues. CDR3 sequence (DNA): TGTGCCAGCAGTTACCCTAAGACTTCAGGGGGGCCCTACTTCTACGAGCAGTACTTC. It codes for CASSYPKTSGGPYFYEQYF.

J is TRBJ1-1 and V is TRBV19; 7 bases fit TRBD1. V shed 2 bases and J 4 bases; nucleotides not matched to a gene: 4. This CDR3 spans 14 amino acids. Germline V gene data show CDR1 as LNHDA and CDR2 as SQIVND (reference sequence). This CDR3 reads CASSIPGGFTEAFF. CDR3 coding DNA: TGTGCCAGTAGTATACCAGGGGGGTTCACTGAAGCTTTCTTT.

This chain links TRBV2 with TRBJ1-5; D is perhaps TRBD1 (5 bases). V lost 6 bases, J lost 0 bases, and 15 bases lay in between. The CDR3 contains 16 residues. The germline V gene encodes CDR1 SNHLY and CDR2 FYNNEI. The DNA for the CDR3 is TGTGCCAGCAGCGGGGGGACTGGAGGTAGCAATCAGCCCCAGCATTTT. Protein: CASSGGTGGSNQPQHF.

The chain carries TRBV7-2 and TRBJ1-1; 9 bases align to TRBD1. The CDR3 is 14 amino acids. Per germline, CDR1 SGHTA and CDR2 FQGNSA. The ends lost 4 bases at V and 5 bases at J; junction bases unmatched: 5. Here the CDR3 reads CASSYRGRETEAFF. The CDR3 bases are TGTGCCAGCAGCTACAGGGGGCGGGAGACTGAAGCTTTCTTT.

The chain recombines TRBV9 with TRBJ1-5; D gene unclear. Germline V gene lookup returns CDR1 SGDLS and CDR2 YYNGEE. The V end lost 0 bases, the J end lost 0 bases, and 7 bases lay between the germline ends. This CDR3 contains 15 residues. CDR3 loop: CASSVGGRSNQPQHF. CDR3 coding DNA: TGTGCCAGCAGCGTAGGGGGTCGTAGCAATCAGCCCCAGCATTTT.

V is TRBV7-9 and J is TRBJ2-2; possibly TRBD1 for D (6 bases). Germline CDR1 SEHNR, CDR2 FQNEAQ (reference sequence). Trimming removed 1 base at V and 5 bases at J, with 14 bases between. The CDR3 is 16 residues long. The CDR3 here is CASSLELGAITGELFF. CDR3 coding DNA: TGTGCCAGCAGCTTAGAACTGGGGGCGATTACCGGGGAGCTGTTTTTT.

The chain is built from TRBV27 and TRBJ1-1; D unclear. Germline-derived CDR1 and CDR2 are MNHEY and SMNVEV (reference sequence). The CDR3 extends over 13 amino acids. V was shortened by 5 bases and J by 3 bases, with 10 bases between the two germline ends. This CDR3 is CASSPPFHTEAFF. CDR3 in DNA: TGTGCCAGCAGTCCACCGTTTCACACTGAAGCTTTCTTT.

CDR3 sequence (DNA): TGTGCCAGCAGTTATAGGGACGGGGCTAACTATGGCTACACCTTC. This sequence encodes CASSYRDGANYGYTF. V gene TRBV6-6 combines with J gene TRBJ1-2, with D maybe TRBD1 (5 bases). The germline V gene encodes CDR1 MNHNY and CDR2 SVGAGI (reference sequence). V lost 3 bases to trimming and J lost 0 bases, with 11 bases between them. The CDR3 totals 15 residues.

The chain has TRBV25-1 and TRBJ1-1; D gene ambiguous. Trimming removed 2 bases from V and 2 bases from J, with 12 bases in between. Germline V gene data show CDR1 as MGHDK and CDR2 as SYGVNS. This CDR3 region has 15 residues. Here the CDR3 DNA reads TGTGCCAGCAGTGAAGAATACGAGCTTAACACTGAAGCTTTCTTT. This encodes CASSEEYELNTEAFF.

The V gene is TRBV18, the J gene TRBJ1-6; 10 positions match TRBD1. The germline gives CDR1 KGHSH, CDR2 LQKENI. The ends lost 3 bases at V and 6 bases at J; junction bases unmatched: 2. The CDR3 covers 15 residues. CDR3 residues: CASSPDRGINSPLHF. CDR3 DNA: TGTGCCAGCTCACCGGACAGGGGGATTAATTCACCCCTCCACTTT.

The CDR3 bases are TGCGCCAGCAGCCCCTCCGGCGTGGGGGGTGAGACCCAGTACTTC. It translates to CASSPSGVGGETQYF. This chain uses TRBV5-1 with TRBJ2-5, with D tentatively TRBD2 (6 bases). Germline V gene lookup returns CDR1 SGHRS and CDR2 YFSETQ. This CDR3 spans 15 amino acids. With 4 bases removed from V and 5 bases from J, the gap between germline ends came to 18 bases.

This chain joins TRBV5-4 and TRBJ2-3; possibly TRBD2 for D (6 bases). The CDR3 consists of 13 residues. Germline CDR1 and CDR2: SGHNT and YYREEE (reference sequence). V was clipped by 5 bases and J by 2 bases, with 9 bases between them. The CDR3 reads CASRERVTDTQYF. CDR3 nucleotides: TGTGCCAGCAGAGAGCGGGTCACAGATACGCAGTATTTT.

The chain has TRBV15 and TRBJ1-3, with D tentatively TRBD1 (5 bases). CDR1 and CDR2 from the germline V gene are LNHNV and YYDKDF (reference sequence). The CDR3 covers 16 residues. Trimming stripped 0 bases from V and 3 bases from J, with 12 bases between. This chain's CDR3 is CATSRDLGQGGNTIYF. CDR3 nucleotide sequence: TGTGCCACCAGCAGAGATTTGGGTCAGGGTGGAAACACCATATATTTT.

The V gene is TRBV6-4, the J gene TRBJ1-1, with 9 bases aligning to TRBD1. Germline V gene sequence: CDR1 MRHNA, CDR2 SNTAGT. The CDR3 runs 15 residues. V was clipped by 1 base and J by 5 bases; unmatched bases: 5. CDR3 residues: CASSDYPGQGTEAFF. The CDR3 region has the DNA TGTGCCAGCAGTGACTACCCTGGACAGGGGACTGAAGCTTTCTTT.

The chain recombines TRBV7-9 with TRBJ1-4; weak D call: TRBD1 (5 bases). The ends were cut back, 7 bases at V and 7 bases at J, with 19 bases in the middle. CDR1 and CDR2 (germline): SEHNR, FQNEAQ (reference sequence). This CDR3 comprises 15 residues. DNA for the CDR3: TGTGCCAGCACCCAGACGGCCCCGAGGGGTGAAAAACTGTTTTTT. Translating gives CASTQTAPRGEKLFF.

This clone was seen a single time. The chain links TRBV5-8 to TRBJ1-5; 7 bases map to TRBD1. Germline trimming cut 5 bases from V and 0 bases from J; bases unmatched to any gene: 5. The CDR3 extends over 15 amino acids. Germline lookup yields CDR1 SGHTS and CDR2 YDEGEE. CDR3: CASRGGQRSNQPQHF. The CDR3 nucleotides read TGTGCCAGCAGAGGGGGACAGCGTAGCAATCAGCCCCAGCATTTT.